This is a list of T cell receptor beta chains from one sample in a study of blood T cell repertoires in COVID-19. Here immunoSEQ multiplex PCR was the method, and the copy in TCRdb shows in-frame clones only, minus some. The sample lists some 160,000 clones, roughly three quarters occurring once. The sequencing input was peripheral blood. These receptors all stem from a man aged 45-65 years with active or convalescent COVID-19. Each CDR3 is given with its conserved first and last residue.

j_call v_call cdr3_aa
TRBJ2-1 TRBV9 CASSVALLAGGVNEQFF
TRBJ2-1 TRBV12-1 CASSFARTVPGLQFF
TRBJ1-2 TRBV7-8 CASSFQVGQGSTF
TRBJ1-5 TRBV19 CASFKGQGGDYSNQPQHF
TRBJ2-7 TRBV2 CASKGPIGQAGSYEQYF
TRBJ1-1 TRBV2 CASSELGGVNTEAFF
TRBJ1-1 TRBV19 CASSNNRFMNTEAFF
TRBJ2-2 TRBV13 CASSPGTSDRGTGELFF
TRBJ2-1 TRBV24-1 CATRGSGSHEQFF
TRBJ1-3 TRBV5-1 CASAQGPNSGNTIYF
TRBJ1-1 TRBV24-1 CATSGPTENTEAFF
TRBJ1-5 TRBV7-9 CASSFQGLQPQHF
TRBJ2-7 TRBV29-1 CSVATYEQYF
TRBJ1-3 TRBV4-1 CASSQVQGVDTIYF
TRBJ2-5 TRBV5-1 CASRDDRGHQETQYF
TRBJ2-1 TRBV19 CASKGGGSNNEQFF
TRBJ1-5 TRBV5-6 CASSLGLQPQHF
TRBJ2-7 TRBV6-6 CASSYREGAGPYEQYF
TRBJ1-1 TRBV12-3/TRBV12-4 CASSPDTFEAFF
TRBJ2-3 TRBV27 CASSPTSTDTQYF